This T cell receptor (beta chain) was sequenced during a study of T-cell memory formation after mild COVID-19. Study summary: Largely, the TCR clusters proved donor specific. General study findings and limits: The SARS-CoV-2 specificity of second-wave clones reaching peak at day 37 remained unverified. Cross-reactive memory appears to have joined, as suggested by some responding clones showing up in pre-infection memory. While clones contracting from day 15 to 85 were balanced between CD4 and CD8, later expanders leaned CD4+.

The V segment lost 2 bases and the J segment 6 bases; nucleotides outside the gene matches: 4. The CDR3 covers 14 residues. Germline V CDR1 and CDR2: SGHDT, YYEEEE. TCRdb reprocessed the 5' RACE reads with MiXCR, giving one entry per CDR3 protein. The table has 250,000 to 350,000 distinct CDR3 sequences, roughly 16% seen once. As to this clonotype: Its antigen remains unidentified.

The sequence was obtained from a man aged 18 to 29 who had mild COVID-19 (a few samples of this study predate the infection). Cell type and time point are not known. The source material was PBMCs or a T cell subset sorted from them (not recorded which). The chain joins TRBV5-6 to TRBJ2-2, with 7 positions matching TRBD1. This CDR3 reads CASSLQGFAGELFF. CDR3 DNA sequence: TGTGCCAGCAGCTTACAGGGGTTCGCCGGGGAGCTGTTTTTT.